The rows below give T cell receptor beta chains drawn from one sample of a study of PD-1 and CTLA-4 blockade in melanoma. The method was immunoSEQ multiplex PCR; TCRdb's version includes in-frame clones alone and lacks a portion of them. The table includes approximately 15,000 clones, 70% detected once. Source: CD8+ T cells from peripheral blood, taken from a patient given anti-PD-1 treatment. The receptors here all came from a human donor with melanoma. CDR3s leave out the opening cysteine and the closing phenylalanine or tryptophan.

v_gene	len	j_gene	CDR3aa
TRBV2	10	TRBJ2-2	ASREESGELF
TRBV5-1	12	TRBJ2-1	ASSLAPGEHEQF
TRBV2	9	TRBJ2-4	ASRSEAASS
TRBV5-1	15	TRBJ1-2	ASSLTVRVSEDYGYT
TRBV27	14	TRBJ2-3	ASSNLAGEGTDTQY
TRBV6-5	13	TRBJ2-1	ASSGGLYSYNEQF
TRBV4-1	12	TRBJ2-5	ASSQRQGAQTQY
TRBV5-4	12	TRBJ2-2	ASSSPDGTGELF
TRBV4-2	13	TRBJ1-5	ASSSAGQSNQPQH
TRBV3-1/TRBV3-2	11	TRBJ1-1	ASSPGGNTEAF
TRBV5-4	14	TRBJ2-5	ASSLAVRRAGETQY
TRBV3-1/TRBV3-2	11	TRBJ2-3	ASSQEEAGVGY
TRBV27	13	TRBJ2-3	ASRLGVLGTDTQY
TRBV19	12	TRBJ1-1	ASTMGELDGEAF
TRBV15	11	TRBJ2-7	ATSRDEGSEQY
TRBV3-1/TRBV3-2	14	TRBJ2-1	ASSQADMSSYNEQF
TRBV15	11	TRBJ1-1	ATSNRGNTEAF
TRBV5-6	13	TRBJ2-1	ASSENFRPHNEQF
TRBV6-1	15	TRBJ2-2	ASSERGGDLNTGELF
TRBV27	13	TRBJ2-7	ASSLTPMFTYEQY
TRBV11-3	11	TRBJ2-3	ASSTDTRDTQY
TRBV10-3	14	TRBJ1-5	AISEGGGLSNQPQH
TRBV2	9	TRBJ1-1	ASNLNTEAF
TRBV2	13	TRBJ2-5	ASSESLAGGETQY
TRBV7-6	13	TRBJ2-7	ASTLLAGDTYEQY
TRBV7-8	14	TRBJ1-5	ASSYGTGNSNQPQH
TRBV5-6	12	TRBJ1-4	ASSLGRGYEKLF
TRBV6-6	13	TRBJ1-6	ASYRVQGVYSPLH
TRBV15	12	TRBJ2-7	ATSRAGREEEQY
TRBV13	11	TRBJ1-4	ASSRGEIEKLF
TRBV6-5	11	TRBJ2-1	ASSYGGIDEQF
TRBV5-5	12	TRBJ1-5	ASSLAMGGQPQH
TRBV6-5	10	TRBJ2-1	ASSYSGNEQF
TRBV28	9	TRBJ2-3	ASSFRDTQY
TRBV4-2	14	TRBJ1-6	ASSQDPDSLYGPLH
TRBV20-1	9	TRBJ1-3	SARDGNTIY
TRBV7-2	12	TRBJ2-7	ASSYRQFGYEQY
TRBV27	10	TRBJ1-1	ASSLGGREAF
TRBV19	13	TRBJ1-1	ASSIFAGLNTEAF
TRBV4-1	13	TRBJ2-5	ASSQDPNVQETQY
TRBV3-1/TRBV3-2	13	TRBJ2-1	ASSPEDGQYNEQF
TRBV5-8	12	TRBJ2-4	ASSKPGGKNIQY
TRBV5-1	12	TRBJ2-1	ASSSGQGKNEQF
TRBV10-1	14	TRBJ2-1	ASTAIRDGSYNEQF
TRBV27	12	TRBJ1-2	ASSLGTGLYGYT
TRBV11-2	13	TRBJ1-1	ASSLLEGIYAEAF
TRBV5-6	12	TRBJ2-1	ASSLVGRPNEQF
TRBV7-8	17	TRBJ2-2	ASSSGLAGESPNTGELF
TRBV19	13	TRBJ2-7	ASSIAWTSSHEQY
TRBV7-2	13	TRBJ2-1	ASSLEQGGYNEQF
TRBV6-5	12	TRBJ1-3	ATSVLLSGNTIY
TRBV6-1	15	TRBJ1-5	ASSEISRAYGNQPQH
TRBV10-3	12	TRBJ2-7	ATAGQGRTYEQY
TRBV6-6	12	TRBJ2-5	ASSYRPGQETQY
TRBV2	15	TRBJ1-4	ASDGGGTDESVEKLF
TRBV10-1	13	TRBJ2-2	ASRRLAGGTGELF
TRBV4-1	13	TRBJ2-2	ASSQEQANTGELF
TRBV4-2	11	TRBJ2-7	ASSTVWGNEQY
TRBV27	12	TRBJ1-2	ASSLTARMYGYT
TRBV19	13	TRBJ2-7	ASSIGPSIRYEQY